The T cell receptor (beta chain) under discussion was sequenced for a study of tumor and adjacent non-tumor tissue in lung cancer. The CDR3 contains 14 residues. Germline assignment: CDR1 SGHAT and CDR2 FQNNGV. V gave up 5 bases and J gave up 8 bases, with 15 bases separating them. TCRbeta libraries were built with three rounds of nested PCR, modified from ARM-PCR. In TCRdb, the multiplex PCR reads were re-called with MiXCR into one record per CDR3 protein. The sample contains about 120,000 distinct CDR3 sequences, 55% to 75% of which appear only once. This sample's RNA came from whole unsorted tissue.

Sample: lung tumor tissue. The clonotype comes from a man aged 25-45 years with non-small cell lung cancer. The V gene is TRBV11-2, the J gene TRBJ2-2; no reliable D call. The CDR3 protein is CASSPTLLGGELFF. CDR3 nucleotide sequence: TGTGCCAGCAGCCCCACCCTGCTCGGAGGGGAGCTGTTTTTT.